This T cell receptor beta chain was observed in a study of graft-versus-host responses after intestinal transplantation. Study-wide context: Recipients had transplants, and these were multivisceral, liver-intestinal, or isolated intestinal. Findings of the study overall: In recipient marrow, GvH clones were found, and some appeared first in ileum or blood.

Sequencing used immunoSEQ multiplex PCR; TCRdb keeps in-frame clones, though not all of them. The sample includes approximately 89,000 clones, roughly nine tenths of them seen just once. V was clipped by 6 bases and J by 2 bases, with 13 bases between them. This CDR3 has 13 amino acids. Germline loops: CDR1 GTSNPN, CDR2 SVGIG (reference sequence). With regard to this clone: What it binds is unknown.

The chain couples TRBV30 to TRBJ2-5; no reliable D call. The material was unstimulated CD4+ T cells sorted from spleen or lymph node cells, obtained before intestinal transplant. The sequence was obtained from a human donor who received an intestinal transplant. CDR3 amino acids: CACGSDPQETQYF. The CDR3 DNA reads as TGTGCCTGCGGAAGCGACCCTCAAGAGACCCAGTACTTC.